The 27 T cell receptor beta chains reported below all come from one sample, sequenced in a study of blood T cell repertoires in COVID-19. Measured with immunoSEQ multiplex PCR; TCRdb has only the in-frame clones, and not every one. The sample holds 90,000 or so clones; about 91% are singletons and the top ten take roughly 0.51%. Material for sequencing was peripheral blood. Source of these receptors: a man in his 60s with acute or convalescent COVID-19.

V is TRBV19 and J is TRBJ1-1; TRBD1 might be the D (6 bases). V lost 3 bases to trimming and J lost 6 bases, with 11 bases between them. Germline lookup yields CDR1 LNHDA and CDR2 SQIVND (reference sequence). The CDR3 is 13 residues long. The CDR3 DNA sequence: TGTGCCAGTAGTATGACCGGGACATCTGAAGCTTTCTTT. Protein: CASSMTGTSEAFF.

The chain carries TRBV19 and TRBJ1-3; 7 bases align to TRBD1. Germline trimming cut 6 bases from V and 2 bases from J; bases unmatched to any gene: 7. Germline-derived CDR1 and CDR2 are LNHDA and SQIVND (reference sequence). The CDR3 extends over 15 amino acids. The CDR3 region is CASRDAGTAGNTIYF. CDR3 sequence (DNA): TGTGCCAGTAGAGACGCCGGGACAGCTGGAAACACCATATATTTT. Supplemented by reference TRBV19 and TRBJ1-3, the full variable domain reads DGGITQSPKYLFRKEGQNVTLSCEQNLNHDAMYWYRQDPGQGLRLIYYSQIVNDFQKGDIAEGYSVSREKKESFPLTVTSAQKNPTAFYLCASRDAGTAGNTIYFGEGSWLTVV.

The rearrangement uses TRBV24-1 and TRBJ2-2; 14 bases are shared with TRBD2. The germline gives CDR1 KGHDR, CDR2 SFDVKD. The CDR3 length is 17 residues. The junction had 1 base not matched to a gene; V was cut back by 1 base and J by 4 bases. The CDR3 nucleotides read TGTGCCACCAGTGATTTTGGACTAGCGGGAGGCACCGGGGAGCTGTTTTTT. Translating gives CATSDFGLAGGTGELFF.

J is TRBJ2-3 and V is TRBV19, with TRBD2 as a possible D gene (6 bases). V gave up 5 bases and J gave up 15 bases, with 21 bases separating them. This CDR3 is 13 amino acids long. Germline V gene lookup returns CDR1 LNHDA and CDR2 SQIVND (reference sequence). The CDR3 DNA is TGTGCCAGTAGTCCATGGGACTCGAAACCCCCCTATTTT. Its translation: CASSPWDSKPPYF.

The chain employs TRBV3-1 (or the pseudogene TRBV3-2) and TRBJ2-2; 12 bases are shared with TRBD1. This CDR3 has 16 residues. With 3 bases clipped from V and 3 bases from J, the junction kept 2 bases outside the gene matches. Germline loops: CDR1 LGHDT, CDR2 YNNKEL (reference sequence). CDR3 protein: CASSQGQGAHTGELFF. In DNA, the CDR3 is TGTGCCAGCAGCCAGGGACAGGGGGCGCACACCGGGGAGCTGTTTTTT.

The sample holds one count of this clone. The V call is TRBV7-3, the J call TRBJ2-5; tentatively, D is TRBD2 (7 bases). The germline V and J ends were trimmed by 5 bases and 6 bases, with 16 bases remaining between them. This CDR3 has 14 residues. The germline V gene has CDR1 SGHTA and CDR2 FQGTGA. CDR3 protein: CASSQGGGGKTQYF. CDR3 nucleotide sequence: TGTGCCAGCAGCCAAGGGGGGGGCGGAAAGACCCAGTACTTC.

The chain employs TRBV3-1 (or the pseudogene TRBV3-2) and TRBJ2-1, with 9 bases fitting TRBD2. Looked up from germline, CDR1 is LGHDT and CDR2 is YNNKEL (reference sequence). V lost 0 bases, J lost 3 bases, and 3 bases stayed unmatched. This CDR3 has 16 residues. The CDR3, as DNA: TGTGCCAGCAGCCAAGATGTGACTAGCGGCTACAATGAGCAGTTCTTC. It yields the protein CASSQDVTSGYNEQFF.

This chain connects TRBV13 to TRBJ2-5; 12 positions agree with TRBD2. The CDR3 runs 17 residues. CDR1 and CDR2 from the germline V gene are PRHDT and FYEKMQ (reference sequence). With V trimmed by 1 base and J by 5 bases, 8 bases remained unmatched. The CDR3 DNA reads as TGTGCCAGCAGCTTAGTGGGACTAGCGGGTGCGGGGGAGACCCAGTACTTC. This gives the protein CASSLVGLAGAGETQYF.

V is TRBV11-2 and J is TRBJ2-3; tentatively, D is TRBD1 (7 bases). V lost 5 bases to trimming and J lost 2 bases, with 14 bases between them. This CDR3 region has 15 residues. Per germline, CDR1 SGHAT and CDR2 FQNNGV. The CDR3 loop reads CASSRRQGLTDTQYF. The CDR3 nucleotides read TGTGCCAGCAGCAGGAGACAGGGACTCACAGATACGCAGTATTTT.

The J gene is TRBJ1-1, the V gene TRBV19; tentative D call: TRBD1 (6 bases). Looked up from germline, CDR1 is LNHDA and CDR2 is SQIVND (reference sequence). The CDR3 has 15 amino acids. V was trimmed by 6 bases and J by 3 bases, leaving 17 bases between them. The CDR3 DNA reads as TGTGCCAGTAGCCTACCAGGGGTCTCGGACACTGAAGCTTTCTTT. Its protein is CASSLPGVSDTEAFF.

V usage is TRBV5-1 and J usage is TRBJ2-7; TRBD2 matches at 13 bases. The junction had 12 bases not matched to a gene; V was cut back by 4 bases and J by 2 bases. In germline, CDR1 is SGHRS, CDR2 YFSETQ. The CDR3 contains 18 residues. CDR3 nucleotide sequence: TGCGCCAGCAGCAAGGGACTAGCGGGAAGTCGTGGAACCTACGAGCAGTACTTC. It translates to CASSKGLAGSRGTYEQYF.

The chain is built from TRBV5-1 and TRBJ2-1; TRBD1 aligns across 10 bases. Per the germline V gene, CDR1 is SGHRS and CDR2 is YFSETQ. V dropped 3 bases and J dropped 5; count of bases not matched to a gene: 2. There are 14 residues in the CDR3. The CDR3 nucleotides read TGCGCCAGCAGCTGGGGACAGGGGAACAATGAGCAGTTCTTC. Translated, it gives CASSWGQGNNEQFF.

The chain links TRBV5-1 to TRBJ2-6; D is uncertain. Germline assignment: CDR1 SGHRS and CDR2 YFSETQ. The length of the CDR3 is 14 residues. Trimming shortened V by 2 bases and J by 6 bases, and 9 bases separated the two germline ends. CDR3 in amino acids: CASSLPREANVLTF. CDR3 DNA sequence: TGCGCCAGCAGCTTACCCCGAGAGGCCAACGTCCTGACTTTC.

The J gene is TRBJ1-1, the V gene TRBV18; weak D call: TRBD1 (5 bases). Trimming cost V 0 bases and J 1 base, with 6 bases left between them. Germline CDR1 and CDR2: KGHSH and LQKENI. The CDR3 covers 14 residues. CDR3: CASSPPGRNTEAFF. CDR3 DNA sequence: TGTGCCAGCTCACCACCGGGGCGGAACACTGAAGCTTTCTTT.

The rearrangement uses TRBV5-1 and TRBJ2-5, with D tentatively TRBD2 (6 bases). From germline, CDR1 is SGHRS and CDR2 YFSETQ. V lost 5 bases, J lost 5 bases, and 10 bases lay in between. There are 12 residues in the CDR3. The CDR3 nucleotides read TGCGCCAGCAGGGAGGAGGGGGAGACCCAGTACTTC. Protein: CASREEGETQYF.

The chain employs TRBV10-1 and TRBJ1-4; 8 bases are a match to TRBD1. The germline V gene has CDR1 WNHNN and CDR2 SYGVQD (reference sequence). The CDR3 length is 13 residues. J lost 8 bases, V lost 5 bases, and 4 bases had no gene match. This CDR3 is CASSSNRGEKLFF. The CDR3 bases are TGCGCCAGCAGTTCAAACAGGGGGGAAAAACTGTTTTTT.

This sequence joins TRBV5-4 and TRBJ1-2, with D maybe TRBD1 (6 bases). The germline CDR1 and CDR2 sequences are SGHNT and YYREEE (reference sequence). V dropped 4 bases and J dropped 4 bases, with 14 bases sitting between them. This CDR3 is built from 14 residues. For the CDR3, the DNA is TGTGCCAGCAGCCCGGACAGCTCTACCTATGGCTACACCTTC. It encodes CASSPDSSTYGYTF.

V and J are TRBV7-9 and TRBJ1-2; TRBD1 matches at 7 bases. Per the germline V gene, CDR1 is SEHNR and CDR2 is FQNEAQ (reference sequence). The J segment lost 4 bases and the V segment lost 6 bases, leaving 11 bases of the junction unmatched. The CDR3 extends over 15 amino acids. In nucleotides, the CDR3 is TGTGCCAGCAGTTCAGGATCAGGGGGACTCTATGGCTACACCTTC. This sequence encodes CASSSGSGGLYGYTF. The variable domain in full, completed from reference TRBV7-9 and TRBJ1-2, reads DTGVSQNPRHKITKRGQNVTFRCDPISEHNRLYWYRQTLGQGPEFLTYFQNEAQLEKSRLLSDRFSAERPKGSFSTLEIQRTEQGDSAMYLCASSSGSGGLYGYTFGSGTRLTVV.

This rearrangement joins TRBV7-2 to TRBJ2-3; maybe TRBD2 (7 bases). The germline V gene has CDR1 SGHTA and CDR2 FQGNSA. V lost 5 bases, J lost 7 bases, and 22 bases lay in between. This CDR3 comprises 16 residues. CDR3 in amino acids: CASSPRGGGAWNTQYF. The CDR3 DNA sequence: TGTGCCAGCAGCCCACGTGGAGGGGGGGCGTGGAATACGCAGTATTTT.

This chain joins TRBV19 and TRBJ2-7, with D perhaps TRBD2 (5 bases). The germline V gene has CDR1 LNHDA and CDR2 SQIVND (reference sequence). This CDR3 spans 16 amino acids. The V and J ends lost 3 bases and 3 bases respectively, with 18 bases between them. The CDR3 is CASSIQPTIGIYEQYF. The CDR3 DNA reads as TGTGCCAGTAGTATTCAGCCTACTATCGGGATCTACGAGCAGTACTTC. The entire variable domain, with the rest obtained from reference TRBV19 and TRBJ2-7, is as follows: DGGITQSPKYLFRKEGQNVTLSCEQNLNHDAMYWYRQDPGQGLRLIYYSQIVNDFQKGDIAEGYSVSREKKESFPLTVTSAQKNPTAFYLCASSIQPTIGIYEQYFGPGTRLTVT.

J is TRBJ2-5 and V is TRBV24-1, with 7 nucleotides matching TRBD1. The CDR3 totals 15 residues. From germline, CDR1 is KGHDR and CDR2 SFDVKD. V was pared by 4 bases and J by 1 base, with 5 bases of the junction left unmatched. As DNA, the CDR3 is TGTGCCACCAGTGAACAGACAGGGTTCCAAGAGACCCAGTACTTC. The encoded protein is CATSEQTGFQETQYF.

The V call is TRBV18, the J call TRBJ1-2, with 7 bases that match TRBD1. The CDR3 has 15 residues. J gave up 3 bases and V 3 bases, and 7 bases lay outside the gene matches. Per germline, CDR1 KGHSH and CDR2 LQKENI. The CDR3 coding sequence is TGTGCCAGCTCACCTACAGGGGTGATTGACTATGGCTACACCTTC. Encoded protein: CASSPTGVIDYGYTF.

The V gene is TRBV19, the J gene TRBJ1-3; no definite D call. This CDR3 has 10 amino acids. The V gene's germline CDR1 is LNHDA and CDR2 SQIVND (reference sequence). Trimming removed 7 bases from V and 4 bases from J, with 2 bases in between. The DNA of the CDR3 is TGTGCCAGTACGGGAAACACCATATATTTT. It codes for CASTGNTIYF. Drawing the rest from reference TRBV19 and TRBJ1-3, the complete variable domain is DGGITQSPKYLFRKEGQNVTLSCEQNLNHDAMYWYRQDPGQGLRLIYYSQIVNDFQKGDIAEGYSVSREKKESFPLTVTSAQKNPTAFYLCASTGNTIYFGEGSWLTVV.

This chain uses TRBV6-1 with TRBJ1-2; a possible D gene is TRBD1 (6 bases). The germline V and J ends were trimmed by 0 bases and 8 bases, with 13 bases remaining between them. CDR1 and CDR2 (germline): MNHNS, SASEGT. This CDR3 contains 14 residues. The CDR3 spells CASSEARRGAGYTF. The CDR3 DNA reads TGTGCCAGCAGTGAAGCGCGCAGGGGAGCCGGCTACACCTTC.

The chain carries TRBV4-2 and TRBJ1-5, with 7 bases matching TRBD1. The germline gives CDR1 LGHNA, CDR2 YNFKEQ. The trim removed 1 base at V and 0 bases at J, leaving 15 bases unmatched. The CDR3 spans 20 residues. The CDR3 DNA follows: TGTGCCAGCAGCCAAGGGACCGGGGGACAGCTCCTAGATAGCAATCAGCCCCAGCATTTT. Translated: CASSQGTGGQLLDSNQPQHF.

V is TRBV7-5 and J is TRBJ2-7; TRBD2, the table's D call, lacks a check against the DNA. TRBV7-5 is a pseudogene segment. This CDR3 has 11 residues. CDR3 sequence: CVRSLINEQYF. As DNA, the CDR3 is TGTGTCAGAAGCTTAATAAACGAGCAGTACTTC.

This sequence joins TRBV19 and TRBJ2-3; 14 bases are a match to TRBD2. Looked up from germline, CDR1 is LNHDA and CDR2 is SQIVND (reference sequence). The CDR3 contains 14 residues. Trimming removed 10 bases from V and 6 bases from J; junction bases left unmatched: 6. CDR3 nucleotide sequence: TGTGCCACCAGACTAGCGGGAGGGACTGATACGCAGTATTTT. This translates into CATRLAGGTDTQYF.